The next 3 T cell receptor beta chains were all read from a single sample in a study of T cell responses to AZD1222 COVID-19 vaccine (dated by TCRdb to the early 2020s). The library came from the immunoSEQ multiplex PCR assay. Entries here come from immuneACCESS through TCRdb and include only in-frame sequences with V and J called. Some clones fail to appear in such tables; in the studies checked, an unresolved V gene covers under half of the shortfall, and the cause of the remainder is unknown. Within this sample are about 130,000 clones, with over 85% of them counted one time only. The ten largest clones add up to 3.1% of the sample. The time point tag for this specimen amounts to: baseline before first vaccination. The sample consisted of peripheral blood, taken on day 0 of AZD1222 vaccination. These receptors all come from an adult in good health.

This sequence joins TRBV6-5 and TRBJ2-3; D is perhaps TRBD2 (6 bases). Trimming took off 3 bases at V and 3 bases at J, with 13 bases between the two ends. This CDR3 is built from 15 residues. CDR1 MNHEY and CDR2 SVGAGI come from the germline V gene. CDR3 in amino acids: CASSYRGILTDTQYF. For the CDR3, the DNA is TGTGCCAGCAGTTATCGCGGGATCCTAACAGATACGCAGTATTTT.

V usage is TRBV28 and J usage is TRBJ2-1, with D possibly being TRBD1 (6 bases). Germline V gene lookup returns CDR1 MDHEN and CDR2 SYDVKM. The CDR3 is 13 amino acids. V was cut by 2 bases and J by 15 bases, with 17 bases left in between. CDR3 sequence (DNA): TGTGCCAGCAGTTTAATCCAGGGGCCCACACGGTTCTTC. It codes for CASSLIQGPTRFF.

This clone appeared once. J is TRBJ2-1 and V is TRBV11-2; D is unresolved. CDR3 size: 14 residues. Trimming stripped 2 bases from V and 0 bases from J, with 5 bases between. CDR1 SGHAT and CDR2 FQNNGV come from the germline V gene. CDR3 sequence reads: CASSLRLSYNEQFF. The CDR3 DNA reads as TGTGCCAGCAGCTTACGTCTCTCCTACAATGAGCAGTTCTTC.